The 6 T cell receptor beta chains in this list originate from one sample, sequenced in a study of T cells in Graves' hyperthyroidism and ophthalmopathy. Template material for amplifying TCR beta CDR3 regions consisted of RNA transcripts. The TCR CDR3 was amplified in a first-round RT-PCR using the HTBI primer set. TCRdb ran MiXCR on the multiplex PCR reads and lists one entry per CDR3 protein. The data hold more than 300,000 distinct CDR3 sequences, with roughly 20% observed a single time. The sample consisted of blood. The receptor source for this set is a man aged 18 to 29 with Graves' ophthalmopathy.

This clonotype occurred many times. The V gene is TRBV2, the J gene TRBJ1-2, with 10 nucleotides matching TRBD1. This CDR3 is built from 14 residues. From germline, CDR1 is SNHLY and CDR2 FYNNEI. V was pared by 8 bases and J by 4 bases, with 7 bases of the junction left unmatched. CDR3 nucleotide sequence: TGTGCCAGCGAAGACAGGGGGCGAATCTATGGCTACACCTTC. This codes for CASEDRGRIYGYTF.

This clonotype was recorded at least ten times. The rearrangement uses TRBV6-5 and TRBJ2-1, with D possibly matching TRBD2 (5 bases). CDR3 length: 15 residues. V lost 0 bases and J lost 4, with 10 bases in between. Germline V gene lookup returns CDR1 MNHEY and CDR2 SVGAGI. CDR3 loop: CASSYSGGGYNEQFF. For the CDR3, the DNA is TGTGCCAGCAGTTACTCGGGCGGAGGATACAATGAGCAGTTCTTC.

This clonotype occurred many times. The chain employs TRBV12-3 or TRBV12-4 and TRBJ1-3; D might be TRBD1 (5 bases). There are 15 residues in the CDR3. V was pared by 3 bases and J by 5 bases, with 14 bases between. Here the CDR3 DNA reads TGTGCCAGCAGTTTGGGGGGGACGAGAAGAAACACCATATATTTT. Its protein product is CASSLGGTRRNTIYF.

This chain links TRBV9 with TRBJ2-1, with D possibly TRBD2 on 5 matching bases. Looked up from germline, CDR1 is SGDLS and CDR2 is YYNGEE. The CDR3 has 15 amino acids. Deletions cut 4 bases from V and 3 bases from J, with 14 bases between. CDR3 nucleotide sequence: TGTGCCAGCAGCCCCCCCCCTGGAGGCTACAATGAGCAGTTCTTC. Residues: CASSPPPGGYNEQFF.

This clonotype was seen ten or more times. The gene calls are TRBV5-1 and TRBJ2-7; D remains unclear. The CDR3 is made up of 13 amino acids. The germline gives CDR1 SGHRS, CDR2 YFSETQ. Trimming took off 3 bases at V and 1 base at J, with 8 bases between the two ends. The CDR3 coding sequence is TGCGCCAGCAGCTCGGCCGCTTCCTACGAGCAGTACTTC. It is translated as CASSSAASYEQYF.

This clonotype was seen many times. The V and J genes are TRBV10-3 and TRBJ2-7, with TRBD2 identical over 9 bases. Trimming removed 0 bases from V and 2 bases from J; junction bases left unmatched: 5. Germline V gene lookup returns CDR1 ENHRY and CDR2 SYGVKD. The CDR3 has 16 residues. The chain's CDR3 is CAISESGGGAPYEQYF. DNA of the CDR3: TGTGCCATCAGTGAGTCGGGCGGGGGGGCCCCCTACGAGCAGTACTTC.